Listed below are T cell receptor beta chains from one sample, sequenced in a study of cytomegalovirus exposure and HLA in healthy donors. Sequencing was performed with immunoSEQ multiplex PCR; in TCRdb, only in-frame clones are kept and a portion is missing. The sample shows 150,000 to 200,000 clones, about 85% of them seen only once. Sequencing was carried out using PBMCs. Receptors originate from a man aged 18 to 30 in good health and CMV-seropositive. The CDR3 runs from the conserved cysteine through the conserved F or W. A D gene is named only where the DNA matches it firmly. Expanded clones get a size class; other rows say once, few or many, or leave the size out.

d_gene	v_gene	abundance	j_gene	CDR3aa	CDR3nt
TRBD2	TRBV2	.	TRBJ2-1	CASSLTRREGEQFF	TGTGCCAGCAGCCTGACCAGGCGGGAGGGTGAGCAGTTCTTC
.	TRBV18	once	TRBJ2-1	CASSPPSSLSYNEQFF	TGTGCCAGCTCACCACCGTCGTCACTCTCCTACAATGAGCAGTTCTTC
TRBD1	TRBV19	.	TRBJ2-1	CASSMGQGARVEQFF	TGTGCCAGTAGTATGGGACAGGGGGCGCGGGTTGAGCAGTTCTTC
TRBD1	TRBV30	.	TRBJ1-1	CAWGTGADTEAFF	TGTGCCTGGGGGACAGGGGCGGACACTGAAGCTTTCTTT
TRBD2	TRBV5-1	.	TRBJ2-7	CASSFGPSGGYEQYF	TGCGCCAGCAGCTTCGGGCCTAGCGGGGGGTACGAGCAGTACTTC
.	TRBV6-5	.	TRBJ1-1	CASSYGASHMNTEAFF	TGTGCCAGCAGTTACGGGGCCAGCCATATGAACACTGAAGCTTTCTTT
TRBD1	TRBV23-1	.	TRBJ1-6	CASRAGQPYNSPLHF	TGCGCCAGCAGGGCGGGACAGCCCTATAATTCACCCCTCCACTTT
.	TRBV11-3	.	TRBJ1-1	CASSFEVGEAFF	TGTGCCAGCAGCTTCGAGGTTGGGGAAGCTTTCTTT
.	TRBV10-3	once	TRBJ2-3	CAISGAPKGQKRTDTQYF	TGTGCCATCAGTGGTGCCCCCAAGGGACAAAAACGCACAGATACGCAGTATTTT
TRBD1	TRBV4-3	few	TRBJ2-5	CASSQDIGQGQETQYF	TGCGCCAGCAGCCAAGATATAGGACAGGGGCAAGAGACCCAGTACTTC
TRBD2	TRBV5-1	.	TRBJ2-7	CASSLTSGAHEQYF	TGCGCCAGCAGTTTGACTAGCGGGGCCCACGAGCAGTACTTC
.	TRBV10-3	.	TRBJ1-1	CAISGVPQGTNTEAFF	TGTGCCATCAGTGGGGTACCCCAGGGAACGAACACTGAAGCTTTCTTT
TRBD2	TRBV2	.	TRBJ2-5	CASSVGVASGAQETQYF	TGTGCCAGCAGTGTCGGTGTGGCTAGCGGGGCTCAAGAGACCCAGTACTTC
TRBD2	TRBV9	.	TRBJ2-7	CASSVRAGPSYEQYF	TGTGCCAGCAGCGTGCGAGCGGGGCCCTCCTACGAGCAGTACTTC
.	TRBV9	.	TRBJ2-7	CASSVDLGPNYEQYF	TGTGCCAGCAGCGTAGATCTAGGCCCTAACTACGAGCAGTACTTC
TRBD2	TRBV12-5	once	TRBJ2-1	CASGFLGGGGNEQFF	TGTGCTAGTGGTTTTCTCGGCGGGGGGGGAAATGAGCAGTTCTTC
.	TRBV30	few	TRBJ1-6	CAWSTYHPGNSPLHF	TGTGCCTGGAGTACTTACCACCCGGGGAATTCACCCCTCCACTTT
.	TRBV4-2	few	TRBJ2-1	CASSLLAGGTVGHEQFF	TGTGCCAGCAGCCTGCTTGCGGGCGGGACCGTTGGGCATGAGCAGTTCTTC
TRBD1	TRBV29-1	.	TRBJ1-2	CSVLIWDSGRDGYTF	TGCAGCGTGCTGATCTGGGACAGCGGCCGGGATGGCTACACCTTC
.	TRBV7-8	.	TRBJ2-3	CASSLSTAYSTDTQYF	TGTGCCAGCAGCCTCTCGACAGCGTATAGCACAGATACGCAGTATTTT
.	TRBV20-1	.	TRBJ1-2	CSASGGVGYTF	TGCAGTGCTAGCGGAGGGGTTGGCTACACCTTC
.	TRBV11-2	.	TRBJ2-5	CASSLQGLETQYF	TGTGCCAGCAGCTTACAGGGATTAGAGACCCAGTACTTC